Below, 5 T cell receptor beta chains from the same sample are listed, as sequenced in a study of T cell responses to AZD1222 COVID-19 vaccine. Using immunoSEQ multiplex PCR, the repertoire was profiled, and TCRdb retains in-frame clones only, with some absent. The table has 100,000 to 120,000 clones, approximately 90% seen once. This specimen consisted of peripheral blood, obtained on day 0 of MenACWY control vaccination. These receptors were taken from an adult in good health.

This clone showed up just a few times. This sequence joins TRBV10-3 and TRBJ1-6; TRBD1 is a possible D gene (5 bases). CDR3 length: 13 amino acids. The V end lost 0 bases, the J end lost 10 bases, and 7 bases lay between the germline ends. CDR1 and CDR2 (germline): ENHRY, SYGVKD. The CDR3 DNA follows: TGTGCCATCAGTGAGTCGGGGGGATCACCCCTCCACTTT. This sequence encodes CAISESGGSPLHF.

This chain uses TRBV6-5 with TRBJ2-7; D unclear. The CDR3 is 15 residues long. The V gene's germline CDR1 is MNHEY and CDR2 SVGAGI. Trimming cost V 2 bases and J 0 bases, with 11 bases left between them. CDR3 DNA: TGTGCCAGCAGTTACCTGCCGGTGAGCTCCTACGAGCAGTACTTC. It translates to CASSYLPVSSYEQYF.

The rearrangement uses TRBV24-1 and TRBJ2-5; the D call may be TRBD1 or TRBD2 (5 bases each). Trimming took off 2 bases at V and 5 bases at J, with 14 bases between the two ends. This CDR3 has 15 amino acids. From germline, CDR1 is KGHDR and CDR2 SFDVKD. CDR3 residues: CATSDYQGTRETQYF. In DNA, the CDR3 is TGTGCCACCAGTGATTATCAGGGAACTAGGGAGACCCAGTACTTC.

This chain links TRBV3-1 (or the pseudogene TRBV3-2) with TRBJ2-5, with D unclear. This CDR3 comprises 12 residues. Trimming pared 0 bases from V and 6 bases from J, leaving 5 bases between. Germline CDR1 reads LGHDT; CDR2 reads YNNKEL (reference sequence). Written as DNA, the CDR3 is TGTGCCAGCAGCCAAGATCGAAAGACCCAGTACTTC. It codes for CASSQDRKTQYF.

The chain has TRBV19 and TRBJ2-4; D is unclear. V was shortened by 9 bases and J by 7 bases, with 10 bases between the two germline ends. The CDR3 extends over 11 amino acids. Germline V gene data show CDR1 as LNHDA and CDR2 as SQIVND (reference sequence). The CDR3 sequence is CASERNNIQYF. Written as DNA, the CDR3 is TGTGCCAGCGAAAGAAATAACATTCAGTACTTC.